The present T cell receptor beta chain was sequenced within a study of spatial heterogeneity in lung cancer. Turning to the study itself: Where available, sequencing covered follow-up PBMC samples, taken at a median of roughly 22 months after resection.

The CDR3 has 15 residues. Trimming pared 2 bases from V and 3 bases from J, leaving 14 bases between. Germline CDR1 reads MGHDK; CDR2 reads SYGVNS. Regarding time point: blood at routine non-recurrence follow-up after resection. TCRdb processed the 5' RACE reads anew with MiXCR; each CDR3 protein has one entry. The repertoire holds 35,000 to 45,000 distinct CDR3 sequences, over 6.5% seen once, with over 8% in the top ten. This clonotype was seen repeatedly, ten times or more. Sequenced here: PBMCs, sampled at follow-up. This sequence originates from a male donor with early-stage non-small cell lung cancer. J is TRBJ2-7 and V is TRBV25-1, with D possibly being TRBD1 or TRBD2 (5 bases each). As DNA, the CDR3 is TGTGCCAGCAGTGAAGGTGGGGCTGGGAGCTACGAGCAGTACTTC. The encoded protein is CASSEGGAGSYEQYF.